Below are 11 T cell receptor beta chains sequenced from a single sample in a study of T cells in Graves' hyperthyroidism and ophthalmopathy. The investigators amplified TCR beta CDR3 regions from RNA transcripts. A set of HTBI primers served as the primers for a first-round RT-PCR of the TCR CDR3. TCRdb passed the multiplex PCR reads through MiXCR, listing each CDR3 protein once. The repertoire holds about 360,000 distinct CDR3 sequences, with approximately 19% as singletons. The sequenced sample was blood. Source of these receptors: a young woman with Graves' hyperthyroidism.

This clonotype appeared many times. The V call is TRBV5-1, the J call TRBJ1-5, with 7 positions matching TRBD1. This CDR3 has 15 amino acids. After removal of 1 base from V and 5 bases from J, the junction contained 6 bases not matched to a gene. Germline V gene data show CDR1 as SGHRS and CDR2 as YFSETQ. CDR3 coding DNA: TGCGCCAGCAGCTTGACATCAGGGGGATATCAGCCCCAGCATTTT. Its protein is CASSLTSGGYQPQHF. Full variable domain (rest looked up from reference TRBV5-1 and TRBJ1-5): KAGVTQTPRYLIKTRGQQVTLSCSPISGHRSVSWYQQTPGQGLQFLFEYFSETQRNKGNFPGRFSGRQFSNSRSEMNVSTLELGDSALYLCASSLTSGGYQPQHFGDGTRLSIL.

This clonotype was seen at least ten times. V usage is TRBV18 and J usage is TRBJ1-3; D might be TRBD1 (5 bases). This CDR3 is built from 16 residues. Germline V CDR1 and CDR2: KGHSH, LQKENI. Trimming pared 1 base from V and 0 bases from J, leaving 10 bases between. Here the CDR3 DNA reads TGTGCCAGCTCACCACTCGGGGGGAGCTCTGGAAACACCATATATTTT. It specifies CASSPLGGSSGNTIYF.

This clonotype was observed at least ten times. The CDR3 DNA reads as TGCAGCGTTGTGGCCAGTAAGACGCACTATGGCTACACCTTC. Its translation: CSVVASKTHYGYTF. The rearrangement links TRBV29-1 to TRBJ1-2; D is unresolved. The germline V and J ends were trimmed by 4 bases and 3 bases, with 15 bases remaining between them. Germline assignment: CDR1 SQVTM and CDR2 ANQGSEA. The CDR3 length is 14 residues.

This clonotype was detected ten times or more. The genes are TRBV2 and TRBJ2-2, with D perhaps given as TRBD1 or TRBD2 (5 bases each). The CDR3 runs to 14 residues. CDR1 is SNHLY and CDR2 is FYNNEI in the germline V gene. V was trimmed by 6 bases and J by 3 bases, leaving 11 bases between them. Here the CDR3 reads CASRRDRYTGELFF. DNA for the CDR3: TGTGCCAGCAGGAGGGACCGCTACACCGGGGAGCTGTTTTTT.

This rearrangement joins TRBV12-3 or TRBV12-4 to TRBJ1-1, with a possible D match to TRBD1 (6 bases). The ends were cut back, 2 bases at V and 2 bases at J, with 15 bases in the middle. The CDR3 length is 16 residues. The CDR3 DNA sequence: TGTGCCAGCAGTTTACTTAGGCAGGGGTTCAACACTGAAGCTTTCTTT. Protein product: CASSLLRQGFNTEAFF.

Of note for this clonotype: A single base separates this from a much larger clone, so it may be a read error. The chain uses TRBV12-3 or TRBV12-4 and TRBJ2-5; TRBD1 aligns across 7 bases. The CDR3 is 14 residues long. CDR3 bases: TGTGCCAGCAGTCCCACAGGGGCCGGAGAGACCAAGTACTTC. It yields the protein CASSPTGAGETKYF.

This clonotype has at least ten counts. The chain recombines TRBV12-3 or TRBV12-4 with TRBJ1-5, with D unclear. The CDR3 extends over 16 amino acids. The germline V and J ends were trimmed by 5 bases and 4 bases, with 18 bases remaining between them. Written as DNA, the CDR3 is TGTGCCAGCAGTCCCTCCCGAGACGGTGATAATCAGCCCCAGCATTTT. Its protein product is CASSPSRDGDNQPQHF.

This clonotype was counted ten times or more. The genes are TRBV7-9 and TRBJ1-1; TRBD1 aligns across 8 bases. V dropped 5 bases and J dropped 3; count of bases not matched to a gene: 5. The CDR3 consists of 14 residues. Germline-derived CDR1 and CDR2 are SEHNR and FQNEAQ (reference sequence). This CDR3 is CASSPHRGDTEAFF. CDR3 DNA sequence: TGTGCCAGCAGCCCACACAGGGGGGACACTGAAGCTTTCTTT.

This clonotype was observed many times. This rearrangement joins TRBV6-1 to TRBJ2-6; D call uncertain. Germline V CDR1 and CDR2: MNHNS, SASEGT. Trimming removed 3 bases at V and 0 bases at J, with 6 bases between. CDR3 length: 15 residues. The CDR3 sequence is CASSDWSSGANVLTF. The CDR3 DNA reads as TGTGCCAGCAGTGATTGGAGCTCTGGGGCCAACGTCCTGACTTTC.

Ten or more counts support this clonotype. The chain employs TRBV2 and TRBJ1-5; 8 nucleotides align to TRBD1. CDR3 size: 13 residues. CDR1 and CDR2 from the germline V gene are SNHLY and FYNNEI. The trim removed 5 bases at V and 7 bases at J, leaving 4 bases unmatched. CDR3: CASSQGAEQPQHF. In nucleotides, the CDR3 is TGTGCCAGCAGTCAGGGGGCGGAACAGCCCCAGCATTTT.

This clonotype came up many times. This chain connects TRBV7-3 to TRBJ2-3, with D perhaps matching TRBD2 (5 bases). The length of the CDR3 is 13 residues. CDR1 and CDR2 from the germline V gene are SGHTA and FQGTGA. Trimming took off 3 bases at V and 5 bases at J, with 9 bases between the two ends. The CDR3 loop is CASSFPGVDTQYF. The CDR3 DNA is TGTGCCAGCAGCTTCCCCGGGGTAGATACGCAGTATTTT.